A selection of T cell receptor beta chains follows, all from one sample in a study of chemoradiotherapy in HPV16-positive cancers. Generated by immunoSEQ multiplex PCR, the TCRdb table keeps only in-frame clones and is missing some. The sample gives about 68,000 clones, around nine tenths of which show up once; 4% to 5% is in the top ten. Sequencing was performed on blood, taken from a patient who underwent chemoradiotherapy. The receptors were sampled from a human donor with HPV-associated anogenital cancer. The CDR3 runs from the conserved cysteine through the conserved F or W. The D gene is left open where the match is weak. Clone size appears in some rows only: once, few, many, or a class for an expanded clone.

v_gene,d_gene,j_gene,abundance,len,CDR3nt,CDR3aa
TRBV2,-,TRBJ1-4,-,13,TGTGCCAGCAGTGGCAGGCCTAATGAAAAACTGTTTTTT,CASSGRPNEKLFF
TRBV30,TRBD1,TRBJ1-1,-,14,TGTGCCTCTAATCTGGACAGGGGGAACACTGAAGCTTTCTTT,CASNLDRGNTEAFF
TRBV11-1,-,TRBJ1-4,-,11,TGTGCCAGCAGCGGCCCGGGACAACTGTTTTTT,CASSGPGQLFF
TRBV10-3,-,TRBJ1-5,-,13,TGTGCAACCCAACAGGGAGGCAATCAGCCCCAGCATTTT,CATQQGGNQPQHF
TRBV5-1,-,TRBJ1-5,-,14,TGTGCCAGCAGCCGAGGGGGGCTTAATCAGCCCCAGCATTTT,CASSRGGLNQPQHF
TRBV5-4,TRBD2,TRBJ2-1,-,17,TGTGCCAGCAGCATTAGGCCGACTAGCGGGAGACCTCATGAGCAGTTCTTC,CASSIRPTSGRPHEQFF
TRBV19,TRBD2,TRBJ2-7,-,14,TGTGCCAGTAGACTAGCGGGAGATATCAACGAGCAGTACTTC,CASRLAGDINEQYF
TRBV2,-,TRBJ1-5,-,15,TGTGCCAGCAGCCAAGGACGGCAGGGGAATCAGCCCCAGCATTTT,CASSQGRQGNQPQHF
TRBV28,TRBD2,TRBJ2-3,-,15,TGTGCCAGCAGTCCCCGCGGACTAGCGGCAGATACGCAGTATTTT,CASSPRGLAADTQYF
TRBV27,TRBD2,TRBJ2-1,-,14,TGTGCCAGCAGTTTAGGCGGGGGTTACAATGAGCAGTTCTTC,CASSLGGGYNEQFF
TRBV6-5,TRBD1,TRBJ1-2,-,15,TGTGCCAGCAGTAGACCGGGACAGGGGGTTGTTGGCTACACCTTC,CASSRPGQGVVGYTF
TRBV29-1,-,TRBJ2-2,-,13,TGCAGCGTTTCGTGGACAACCTCCGGGGAGCTGTTTTTT,CSVSWTTSGELFF
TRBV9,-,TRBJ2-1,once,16,TGTGCCAGCAGCGGAACGGGAGAGAGAGTCTACAATGAGCAGTTCTTC,CASSGTGERVYNEQFF
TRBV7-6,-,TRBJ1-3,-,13,TGTGCCAGCAGCCCCCATGAGTCGGACACCATATATTTT,CASSPHESDTIYF
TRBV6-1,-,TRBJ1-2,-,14,TGTGCCAGCAGTGAAGGAGTGGGTTTCTATGGCTACACCTTC,CASSEGVGFYGYTF
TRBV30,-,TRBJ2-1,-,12,TGTGCCTGGACTCGCGTGCACAATGAGCAGTTCTTC,CAWTRVHNEQFF
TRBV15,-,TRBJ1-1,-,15,TGTGCCACCAGCAGAGATCATGCCTTTAACACTGAAGCTTTCTTT,CATSRDHAFNTEAFF
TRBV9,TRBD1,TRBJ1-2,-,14,TGTGCCAGCAGCGTTACCGGGACAGGGATCGTTGAAACCTTC,CASSVTGTGIVETF
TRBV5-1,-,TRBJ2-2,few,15,TGCGCCAGCAGCTTCGCAGGGCTGGGCACCGGGGAGCTGTTTTTT,CASSFAGLGTGELFF
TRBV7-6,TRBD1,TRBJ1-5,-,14,TGTGCCAGCAGCCGCGGACAGGGCGGTCAGCCCCAGCATTTT,CASSRGQGGQPQHF
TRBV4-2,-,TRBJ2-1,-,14,TGTGCCAACAGCCAATTCGGGACCGACAATGAGCAGTTCTTC,CANSQFGTDNEQFF
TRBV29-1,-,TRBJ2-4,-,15,TGCAGCGTTCACTCTCAGGGGATTGAGGGAAACATTCAGTACTTC,CSVHSQGIEGNIQYF
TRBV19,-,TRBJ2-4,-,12,TGTGCCAGTAGTATCCCCCCGCACATTCAGTACTTC,CASSIPPHIQYF
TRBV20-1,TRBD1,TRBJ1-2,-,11,TGCAGTGCCGGGGACAGGGATGGCTACACCTTC,CSAGDRDGYTF
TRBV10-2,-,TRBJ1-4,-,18,TGCGCCAGCAGTGAGTCAAGGTTTGGGCAGGCTCAATTTGAAAAACTGTTTTTT,CASSESRFGQAQFEKLFF
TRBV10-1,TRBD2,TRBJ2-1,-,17,TGCGCCAGCAGTGTGGTTTGGCGGGAGAATGTGAGCGATGAGCAGTTCTTC,CASSVVWRENVSDEQFF
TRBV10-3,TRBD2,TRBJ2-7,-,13,TGTGCCACAACCAGCGGCGGGAGCTACGAGCAGTACTTC,CATTSGGSYEQYF
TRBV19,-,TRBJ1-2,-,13,TGTGCCAGTAATTCAGGGCCAAGGGAAGGCTACACCTTC,CASNSGPREGYTF
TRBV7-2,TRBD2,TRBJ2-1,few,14,TGTGCCAGCAGCTTAGTTGTAGGGAGGGGTGAGCAGTTCTTC,CASSLVVGRGEQFF
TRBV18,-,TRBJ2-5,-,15,TGTGCCAGCTCGGCTGGCACTCGGATGCAAGAGACCCAGTACTTC,CASSAGTRMQETQYF
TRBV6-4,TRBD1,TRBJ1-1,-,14,TGTGCCAGCAGTGAAGGGACAGAGAACACTGAAGCTTTCTTT,CASSEGTENTEAFF
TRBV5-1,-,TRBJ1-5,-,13,TGCGCCAGCAGCTTGGACCGGGATCAGCCCCAGCATTTT,CASSLDRDQPQHF
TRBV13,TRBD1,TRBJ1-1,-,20,TGTGCCAGCAGACCAGGGCCCCAGGGACAGGGAGTGATGGGGAACACTGAAGCTTTCTTT,CASRPGPQGQGVMGNTEAFF
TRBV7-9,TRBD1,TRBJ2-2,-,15,TGTGCCAGCAGCTTCATAGAGGGGGCGGCCGGGGAGCTGTTTTTT,CASSFIEGAAGELFF
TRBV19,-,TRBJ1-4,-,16,TGTGCCACCCGTCGACAGGCCGTTGCAACTAATGAAAAACTGTTTTTT,CATRRQAVATNEKLFF
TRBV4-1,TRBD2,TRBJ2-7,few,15,TGCGCCAGCAGCCAAGGGGGACTAGTCGCCTACGAGCAGTACTTC,CASSQGGLVAYEQYF
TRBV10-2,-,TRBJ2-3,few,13,TGCGCCAGAGCCCGAGGGTCTGCGGATACGCAGTATTTT,CARARGSADTQYF
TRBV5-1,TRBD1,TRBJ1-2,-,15,TGCGCGAGCCTCCCAGGGACAGAAGCTAACTATGGCTACACCTTC,CASLPGTEANYGYTF
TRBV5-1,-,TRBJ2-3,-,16,TGCGCCAGCAGCTCTCCGGAGGGGACAGACACAGATACGCAGTATTTT,CASSSPEGTDTDTQYF
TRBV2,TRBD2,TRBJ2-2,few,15,TGTGCCAGCAGGTTAGCGGGAGGTAGGACCGGGGAGCTGTTTTTT,CASRLAGGRTGELFF
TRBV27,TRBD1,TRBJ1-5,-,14,TGTGCCAGCAGTTTCTCGACAGGGCGTCAGCCCCAGCATTTT,CASSFSTGRQPQHF
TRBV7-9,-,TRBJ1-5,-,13,TGTGCCAGCAGCTTAGATAGCAATCAGCCCCAGCATTTT,CASSLDSNQPQHF
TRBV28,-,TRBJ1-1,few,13,TGTGCCAGCATCACTGGGGGTAGGCCTGAAGCTTTCTTT,CASITGGRPEAFF
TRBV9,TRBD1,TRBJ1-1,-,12,TGTGCCAGCAGCCCAGGGGGTGCTGAAGCTTTCTTT,CASSPGGAEAFF
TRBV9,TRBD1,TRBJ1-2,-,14,TGTGCCAGCAGCGGGGGGACAGGGTACTATGGCTACACCTTC,CASSGGTGYYGYTF
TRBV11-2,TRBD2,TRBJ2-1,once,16,TGTGCCAGCAGCTTAGAATTCGGGCTAGCGGGAGGAGAGCAGTTCTTC,CASSLEFGLAGGEQFF
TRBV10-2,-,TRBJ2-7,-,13,TGCGCCAGCAGTGTCGGGGAGGCCTACGAGCAGTACTTC,CASSVGEAYEQYF
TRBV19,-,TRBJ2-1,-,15,TGTGCCAGTAGTTATGGGGGGCGTTCCTACAATGAGCAGTTCTTC,CASSYGGRSYNEQFF
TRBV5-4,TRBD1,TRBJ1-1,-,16,TGTGCCACCACCTCGGACAGGGGTGATCTGAACACTGAAGCTTTCTTT,CATTSDRGDLNTEAFF
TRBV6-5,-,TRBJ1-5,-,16,TGTGCCAGCAGTTCATCGGGGGGGTCCCAACGTCAGCCCCAGCATTTT,CASSSSGGSQRQPQHF
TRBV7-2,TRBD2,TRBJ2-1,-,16,TGTGCCAGCAGCTTAGCGGGAGGGATCTCCCAAGGTGAGCAGTTCTTC,CASSLAGGISQGEQFF
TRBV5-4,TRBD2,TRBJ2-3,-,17,TGTGCCAGCAGCTTGGATCCGGGACTAGCGGGGAAAGATACGCAGTATTTT,CASSLDPGLAGKDTQYF
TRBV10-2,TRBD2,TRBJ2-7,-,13,TGCGCCAGCCGACTAGCGGGAGCGTACGAGCAGTACTTC,CASRLAGAYEQYF
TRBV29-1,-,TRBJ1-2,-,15,TGCAGCGTTGAAGAGGGGGACCGAGGAATCTATGGCTACACCTTC,CSVEEGDRGIYGYTF